This T cell receptor (beta chain) was found in a study of T cell changes during pregnancy in multiple sclerosis. Using immunoSEQ multiplex PCR, the repertoire was profiled, and TCRdb retains in-frame clones only, with some absent. Here the sample spans 40,000 to 55,000 clones, approximately 92% being singletons. In germline, CDR1 is GTSNPN, CDR2 SVGIG (reference sequence). There are 14 residues in the CDR3. V was pared by 1 base and J by 5 bases, with 13 bases between. The TCR originated in a female donor with multiple sclerosis, enrolled in a pregnancy study. This specimen was CD4+ T cells from peripheral blood mononuclear cells, taken before pregnancy. The rearrangement uses TRBV30 and TRBJ2-3, with D possibly matching TRBD2 (5 bases). The CDR3 DNA follows: TGTGCCTGGAGTGAAGAGGGTGAAGGAGATACGCAGTATTTT. This sequence encodes CAWSEEGEGDTQYF.